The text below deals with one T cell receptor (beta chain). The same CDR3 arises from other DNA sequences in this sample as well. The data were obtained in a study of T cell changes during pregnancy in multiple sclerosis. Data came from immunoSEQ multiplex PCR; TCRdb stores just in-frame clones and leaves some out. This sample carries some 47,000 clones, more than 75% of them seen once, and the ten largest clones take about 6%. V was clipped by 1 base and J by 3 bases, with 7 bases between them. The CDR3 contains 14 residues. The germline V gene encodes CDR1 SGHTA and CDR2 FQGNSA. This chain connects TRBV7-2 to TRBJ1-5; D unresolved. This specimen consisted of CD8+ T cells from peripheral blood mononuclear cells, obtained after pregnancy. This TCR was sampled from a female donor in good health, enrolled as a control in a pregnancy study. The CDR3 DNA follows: TGTGCCAGCAGCTTAGGGCTGAACAATCAGCCCCAGCATTTT. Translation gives CASSLGLNNQPQHF.